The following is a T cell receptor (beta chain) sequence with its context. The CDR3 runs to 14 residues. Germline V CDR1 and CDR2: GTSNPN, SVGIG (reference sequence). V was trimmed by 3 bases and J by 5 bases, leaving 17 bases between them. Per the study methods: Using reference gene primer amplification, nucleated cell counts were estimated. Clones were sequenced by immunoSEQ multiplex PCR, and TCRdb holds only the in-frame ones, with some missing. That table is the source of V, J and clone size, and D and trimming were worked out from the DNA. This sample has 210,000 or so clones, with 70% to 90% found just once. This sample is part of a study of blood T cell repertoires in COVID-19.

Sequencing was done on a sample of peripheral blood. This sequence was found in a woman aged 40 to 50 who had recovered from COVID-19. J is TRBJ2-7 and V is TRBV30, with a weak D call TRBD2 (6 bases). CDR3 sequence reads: CAWRQPGVVHEQYF. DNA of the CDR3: TGTGCCTGGAGGCAACCGGGAGTTGTCCACGAGCAGTACTTC. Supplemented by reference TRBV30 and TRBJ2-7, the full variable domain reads SQTIHQWPATLVQPVGSPLSLECTVEGTSNPNLYWYRQAAGRGLQLLFYSVGIGQISSEVPQNLSASRPQDRQFILSSKKLLLSDSGFYLCAWRQPGVVHEQYFGPGTRLTVT.